The entry below gives a single TCR beta chain sequence along with its context. As yet, its antigen is unknown. This sample is part of a study of cytomegalovirus exposure and HLA in healthy donors. Study information: Earlier sequencing of some 180 million T cells yielded fewer than 140 million unique TCR beta sequences. HLA-typed donors were the source of tens of millions of unique TCRs, which an early data release held.

Study conclusions and caveats: Upon later analysis, TCR association rates were observed to vary by HLA locus, being highest for DRB1 and lowest for HLA-C. It is likely that the observed cluster of highly shared sequence variants was a sequencing artifact.

Primers for the PCR totalled 60 Vbeta and 13 Jbeta. The method was immunoSEQ multiplex PCR; TCRdb's version includes in-frame clones alone and lacks a portion of them. The sample consists of fewer than 150,000 clones, about 75% of them appearing once. CDR1 SNHLY and CDR2 FYNNEI come from the germline V gene. Trimming removed 3 bases from V and 2 bases from J; junction bases left unmatched: 3. The CDR3 length is 14 residues. The origin of this receptor is a man between 18 and 29 years old in good health and CMV-seronegative. The V call is TRBV2, the J call TRBJ2-7; 8 nucleotides match TRBD1. Sample: PBMCs. The CDR3 spells CASSEDRVAYEQYF. CDR3 bases: TGTGCCAGCAGTGAGGACAGGGTGGCCTACGAGCAGTACTTC.